These 26 T cell receptor beta chains were all obtained from the same sample, sequenced in a study of PD-1 blockade in classical Hodgkin lymphoma. Using immunoSEQ multiplex PCR, the repertoire was profiled, and TCRdb retains in-frame clones only, with some absent. Among 25,000 to 30,000 clones, approximately 80% were seen once, and the ten largest hold roughly 0.52%. The time point here: cycle 4 day 1 (C4D1), after more than five weeks of nivolumab. Brentuximab vedotin exposure varied among the patients, all of whom had relapsed after autologous stem cell transplantation. Starting with thawed PBMCs, CD4+ T cells were purified by magnetic negative selection. Sample: CD4+ T cells from blood, taken before the fourth cycle of nivolumab. Source of these receptors: a human donor with classical Hodgkin lymphoma.

The gene calls are TRBV5-1 and TRBJ2-5; D might be TRBD2 (5 bases). The CDR3 is 11 residues long. Germline-derived CDR1 and CDR2 are SGHRS and YFSETQ. Trimming shortened V by 7 bases and J by 2 bases, and 6 bases separated the two germline ends. CDR3 sequence reads: CASRDQETQYF. The DNA of the CDR3 is TGCGCCAGCCGGGATCAAGAGACCCAGTACTTC. Filled out from reference TRBV5-1 and TRBJ2-5, the complete variable domain reads KAGVTQTPRYLIKTRGQQVTLSCSPISGHRSVSWYQQTPGQGLQFLFEYFSETQRNKGNFPGRFSGRQFSNSRSEMNVSTLELGDSALYLCASRDQETQYFGPGTRLLVL.

This chain joins TRBV2 and TRBJ1-6; D is possibly TRBD1 (5 bases). Germline V gives CDR1 SNHLY, CDR2 FYNNEI. This CDR3 spans 15 amino acids. V was shortened by 6 bases and J by 8 bases, with 17 bases between the two germline ends. This CDR3 is CASSTDSGGYSPLHF. CDR3 DNA: TGTGCCAGCAGCACTGACTCCGGGGGGTATTCACCCCTCCACTTT.

The genes are TRBV5-1 and TRBJ2-7, with 7 bases identical to TRBD1. CDR3 length equals 15 residues. Germline CDR1 and CDR2: SGHRS and YFSETQ. Unmatched junction bases numbered 3, after V lost 0 bases and J lost 0 bases. The CDR3 DNA is TGCGCCAGCAGCTTGGCAGGGGGAGTCTCCTACGAGCAGTACTTC. Encoded protein: CASSLAGGVSYEQYF.

This clone was found a few times. This chain connects TRBV2 to TRBJ2-3; D might be TRBD1 or TRBD2, each matching 5 bases. V was shortened by 1 base and J by 4 bases, with 9 bases between the two germline ends. The CDR3 is 14 residues long. Germline lookup yields CDR1 SNHLY and CDR2 FYNNEI. The CDR3 nucleotides are TGTGCCAGCAGTGAAGAGCAGGGACCAGATACGCAGTATTTT. As protein: CASSEEQGPDTQYF. The complete variable domain, with remaining parts taken from reference TRBV2 and TRBJ2-3, reads EPEVTQTPSHQVTQMGQEVILRCVPISNHLYFYWYRQILGQKVEFLVSFYNNEISEKSEIFDDQFSVERPDGSNFTLKIRSTKLEDSAMYFCASSEEQGPDTQYFGPGTRLTVL.

The chain recombines TRBV9 with TRBJ2-5; the match to TRBD2 covers 15 bases. V shed 0 bases, J shed 1 base, and the junction held 4 bases outside the gene matches. The CDR3 sequence is 18 residues long. The germline V gene has CDR1 SGDLS and CDR2 YYNGEE. The CDR3 reads CASSVAGLAGGLQETQYF. In DNA, the CDR3 is TGTGCCAGCAGCGTAGCGGGACTAGCGGGAGGCCTCCAAGAGACCCAGTACTTC.

The rearrangement uses TRBV6-5 and TRBJ2-7; 12 nucleotides line up with TRBD2. This CDR3 region has 15 residues. The germline V gene encodes CDR1 MNHEY and CDR2 SVGAGI. Unmatched junction bases numbered 3, after V lost 0 bases and J lost 6 bases. CDR3 DNA: TGTGCCAGCAGTTACTCAGGACTAGCGGGACCCGAGCAGTACTTC. It yields the protein CASSYSGLAGPEQYF.

This clone has just a few counts. This chain connects TRBV7-9 to TRBJ1-4; 8 nucleotides match TRBD1. Germline values: CDR1 SEHNR, CDR2 FQNEAQ (reference sequence). V dropped 7 bases and J dropped 7; count of bases not matched to a gene: 11. The CDR3 is 15 residues long. The CDR3 DNA reads TGTGCCAGCACTTTAAGGGCGACAGGGGCTGAAAAACTGTTTTTT. Encoded protein: CASTLRATGAEKLFF.

The chain links TRBV9 to TRBJ2-7, with 8 bases identical to TRBD2. The junction had 8 bases not matched to a gene; V was cut back by 5 bases and J by 1 base. The CDR3 sequence is 15 residues long. Per germline, CDR1 SGDLS and CDR2 YYNGEE. The CDR3: CASSKLGLASYEQYF. In nucleotides, the CDR3 is TGTGCCAGCAGTAAGCTTGGACTAGCTTCCTACGAGCAGTACTTC. The entire variable domain, with the rest obtained from reference TRBV9 and TRBJ2-7, is as follows: DSGVTQTPKHLITATGQRVTLRCSPRSGDLSVYWYQQSLDQGLQFLIQYYNGEERAKGNILERFSAQQFPDLHSELNLSSLELGDSALYFCASSKLGLASYEQYFGPGTRLTVT.

J is TRBJ1-1 and V is TRBV9; possible D gene TRBD1, 5 bases. Germline V gene sequence: CDR1 SGDLS, CDR2 YYNGEE. This CDR3 region has 14 residues. V was clipped by 3 bases and J by 4 bases, with 13 bases between them. The CDR3 sequence is CASSAYPGGTEAFF. The CDR3 DNA follows: TGTGCCAGCAGCGCCTATCCGGGGGGCACTGAAGCTTTCTTT.

The rearrangement uses TRBV7-9 and TRBJ1-5, with 8 bases aligning to TRBD1. The CDR3 totals 18 residues. Germline V CDR1 and CDR2: SEHNR, FQNEAQ (reference sequence). V lost 3 bases to trimming and J lost 0 bases; unmatched junction nucleotides: 10. In DNA, the CDR3 is TGTGCCAGCAGCTTGTGGACAGGGTCGGGATATAGCAATCAGCCCCAGCATTTT. Residues: CASSLWTGSGYSNQPQHF.

The chain is built from TRBV10-3 and TRBJ1-2; 7 bases are a match to TRBD1. CDR1 is ENHRY, CDR2 SYGVKD, per germline. The V gene end was trimmed by 4 bases and the J gene end by 5 bases; junction bases not matched to a gene: 1. CDR3 length: 12 residues. CDR3 loop: CAISATGYGYTF. CDR3 coding DNA: TGTGCCATCAGTGCGACAGGGTATGGCTACACCTTC.

This sequence joins TRBV7-6 and TRBJ1-3; TRBD1 might be the D (6 bases). CDR1 is SGHVS and CDR2 is FNYEAQ in the germline V gene. V lost 1 base and J 8 bases, leaving 15 bases between the germline ends. CDR3 length: 15 amino acids. CDR3 sequence (DNA): TGTGCCAGCAGCTTAGGAACAGGGTGGTTAGACACCATATATTTT. Translation gives CASSLGTGWLDTIYF.

As concerns this clone: One junction end does not reproduce the germline sequence, and a read error may be involved. V gene TRBV7-7 combines with J gene TRBJ2-3; D is ambiguous. This CDR3 spans 13 amino acids. CDR1 is SSHAT and CDR2 is FNYEAQ in the germline V gene (reference sequence). As DNA, the CDR3 is TGTGCTAGCAGCTGGCACTCCGCAGATACGCAGTATTTT. It yields the protein CASSWHSADTQYF.

CDR3 coding DNA: TGTGCCAGCAGATCAGGCCCCGCGACGAACACTGAAGCTTTCTTT. It encodes CASRSGPATNTEAFF. V gene TRBV7-3 combines with J gene TRBJ1-1; D remains ambiguous. Deletions cut 6 bases from V and 1 base from J, with 15 bases between. This CDR3 has 15 amino acids. Germline-derived CDR1 and CDR2 are SGHTA and FQGTGA.

The genes are TRBV6-1 and TRBJ2-3; 10 bases are shared with TRBD2. In germline, CDR1 is MNHNS, CDR2 SASEGT. This CDR3 has 16 amino acids. Germline trimming cut 4 bases from V and 2 bases from J; bases unmatched to any gene: 6. The DNA of the CDR3 is TGTGCCAGCAGTGCCCTAGCGGGGGCTCTCACAGATACGCAGTATTTT. Protein product: CASSALAGALTDTQYF.

Only a few counts were recorded for this clone. This chain joins TRBV25-1 and TRBJ1-1; TRBD1 agrees at 9 bases. This CDR3 contains 16 residues. Trimming took 5 bases from V and 5 from J; bases not matched to a gene: 12. Germline values: CDR1 MGHDK, CDR2 SYGVNS. CDR3 region: CASSPTVGQGVTEAFF. CDR3 sequence (DNA): TGTGCCAGCAGTCCTACTGTGGGACAGGGAGTAACTGAAGCTTTCTTT.

The chain employs TRBV11-2 and TRBJ2-3; perhaps TRBD1 as D (6 bases). Looked up from germline, CDR1 is SGHAT and CDR2 is FQNNGV. The V gene lost 5 bases and the J gene lost 0 bases, with 9 bases spanning the gap. The CDR3 loop spans 14 amino acids. In nucleotides, the CDR3 is TGTGCCAGCAGCGACAGGCTTAGCACAGATACGCAGTATTTT. Translated: CASSDRLSTDTQYF.

The V gene is TRBV5-4, the J gene TRBJ2-1; D is possibly TRBD1 or TRBD2 (5 bases each). The CDR3 runs to 15 residues. V shed 0 bases and J shed 4 bases, with 11 bases lying between them. Germline assignment: CDR1 SGHNT and CDR2 YYREEE (reference sequence). This CDR3 reads CASSLGGTIYNEQFF. The CDR3 DNA reads TGTGCCAGCAGCTTGGGTGGGACCATATACAATGAGCAGTTCTTC.

The gene calls are TRBV19 and TRBJ2-1, with 7 bases lining up with TRBD1. Germline V lookup: CDR1 LNHDA, CDR2 SQIVND (reference sequence). CDR3 length equals 15 residues. The V segment lost 5 bases and the J segment 2 bases; nucleotides outside the gene matches: 6. DNA of the CDR3: TGTGCCAGTAGTGTCCACAGGGGAACCTACAATGAGCAGTTCTTC. This translates into CASSVHRGTYNEQFF.

The sample holds a few counts of this clone. This chain connects TRBV30 to TRBJ1-2; D uncertain. Germline CDR1 GTSNPN, CDR2 SVGIG (reference sequence). The CDR3 is made up of 11 amino acids. V lost 0 bases and J lost 2, with 1 base in between. The DNA for the CDR3 is TGTGCCTGGAGTGTAAACTATGGCTACACCTTC. Translation: CAWSVNYGYTF.

The V call is TRBV5-4, the J call TRBJ2-7; 8 bases are shared with TRBD1. V trimming: 4 bases; J trimming: 3 bases; junction bases outside the gene matches: 9. Per germline, CDR1 SGHNT and CDR2 YYREEE (reference sequence). CDR3 length: 15 residues. In DNA form, the CDR3 reads TGTGCCAGCAGCCAAATACGACAGGGGAGCTACGAGCAGTACTTC. It specifies CASSQIRQGSYEQYF.

This rearrangement joins TRBV28 to TRBJ2-3, with D uncertain. Germline V gene data show CDR1 as MDHEN and CDR2 as SYDVKM. Trimming took 7 bases from V and 7 from J, leaving 9 bases between them. This CDR3 comprises 11 residues. CDR3 protein: CASTARNTQYF. The DNA of the CDR3 is TGTGCCAGCACCGCTAGGAATACGCAGTATTTT. The entire variable domain, with the rest obtained from reference TRBV28 and TRBJ2-3, is as follows: DVKVTQSSRYLVKRTGEKVFLECVQDMDHENMFWYRQDPGLGLRLIYFSYDVKMKEKGDIPEGYSVSREKKERFSLILESASTNQTSMYLCASTARNTQYFGPGTRLTVL.

V is TRBV7-3 and J is TRBJ2-3; 13 bases match TRBD2. After removal of 4 bases from V and 1 base from J, the junction contained 5 bases not matched to a gene. Germline-derived CDR1 and CDR2 are SGHTA and FQGTGA. The CDR3 totals 17 residues. CDR3 region: CASSSQGLAGRTDTQYF. The DNA for the CDR3 is TGTGCCAGCAGCTCCCAGGGACTAGCGGGACGCACAGATACGCAGTATTTT.

The rearrangement links TRBV19 to TRBJ2-2; a possible D gene is TRBD2 (5 bases). Germline assignment: CDR1 LNHDA and CDR2 SQIVND (reference sequence). The CDR3 contains 16 residues. The V gene lost 6 bases and the J gene lost 0 bases, with 14 bases spanning the gap. The CDR3: CASREAGSSNTGELFF. In DNA form, the CDR3 reads TGTGCCAGTAGGGAGGCCGGATCTTCGAACACCGGGGAGCTGTTTTTT.

The chain couples TRBV4-1 to TRBJ2-2; D remains ambiguous. This CDR3 contains 13 residues. CDR1 is MGHRA and CDR2 is YSYEKL in the germline V gene. V was shortened by 0 bases and J by 6 bases, with 5 bases between the two germline ends. CDR3 loop: CASSQEEAGELFF. Here the CDR3 DNA reads TGCGCCAGCAGCCAAGAAGAGGCCGGGGAGCTGTTTTTT.

The chain is built from TRBV28 and TRBJ2-7; D possibly corresponds to TRBD1 (6 bases). V was cut by 7 bases and J by 5 bases, with 21 bases left in between. The CDR3 sequence is 15 residues long. CDR1 is MDHEN, CDR2 SYDVKM, per germline. DNA for the CDR3: TGTGCCAGCACCCTCTTCCCCAGGGGCAATGACGAGCAGTACTTC. Residues: CASTLFPRGNDEQYF.